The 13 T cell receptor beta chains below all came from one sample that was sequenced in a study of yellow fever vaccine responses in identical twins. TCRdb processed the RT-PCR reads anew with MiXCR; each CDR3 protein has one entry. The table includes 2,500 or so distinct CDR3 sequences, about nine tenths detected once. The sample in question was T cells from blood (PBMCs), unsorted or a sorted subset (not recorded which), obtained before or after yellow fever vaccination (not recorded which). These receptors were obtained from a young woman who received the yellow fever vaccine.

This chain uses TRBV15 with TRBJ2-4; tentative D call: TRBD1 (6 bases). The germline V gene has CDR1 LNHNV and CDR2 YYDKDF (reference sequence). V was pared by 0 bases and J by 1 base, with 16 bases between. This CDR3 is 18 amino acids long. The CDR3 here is CATSRERPGAPAKNIQYF. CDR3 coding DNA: TGTGCCACCAGCAGAGAACGGCCAGGGGCCCCGGCCAAAAACATTCAGTACTTC. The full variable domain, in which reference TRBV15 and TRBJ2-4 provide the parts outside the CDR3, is DAMVIQNPRYQVTQFGKPVTLSCSQTLNHNVMYWYQQKSSQAPKLLFHYYDKDFNNEADTPDNFQSRRPNTSFCFLDIRSPGLGDTAMYLCATSRERPGAPAKNIQYFGAGTRLSVL.

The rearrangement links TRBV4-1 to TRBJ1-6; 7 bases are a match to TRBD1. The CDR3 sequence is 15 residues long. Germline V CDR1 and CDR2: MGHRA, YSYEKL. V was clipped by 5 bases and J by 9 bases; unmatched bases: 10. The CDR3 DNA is TGCGCCAGCAGCTACGGACAGGAGGGAATTTCACCCCTCCACTTT. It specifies CASSYGQEGISPLHF.

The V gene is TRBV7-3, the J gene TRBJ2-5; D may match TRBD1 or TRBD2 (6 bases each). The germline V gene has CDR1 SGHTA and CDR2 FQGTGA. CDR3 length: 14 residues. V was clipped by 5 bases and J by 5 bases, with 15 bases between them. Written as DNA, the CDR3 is TGTGCCAGCAGCCCCCTGGGGGCGGGGGAGACCCAGTACTTC. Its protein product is CASSPLGAGETQYF. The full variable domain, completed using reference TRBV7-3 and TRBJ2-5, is GAGVSQTPSNKVTEKGKYVELRCDPISGHTALYWYRQSLGQGPEFLIYFQGTGAADDSGLPNDRFFAVRPEGSVSTLKIQRTERGDSAVYLCASSPLGAGETQYFGPGTRLLVL.

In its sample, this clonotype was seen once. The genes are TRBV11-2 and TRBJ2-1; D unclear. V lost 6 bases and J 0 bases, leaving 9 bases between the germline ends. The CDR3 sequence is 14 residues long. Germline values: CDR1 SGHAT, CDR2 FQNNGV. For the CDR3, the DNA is TGTGCCAGCAGACCCTGGAGCTCCTACAATGAGCAGTTCTTC. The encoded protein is CASRPWSSYNEQFF.

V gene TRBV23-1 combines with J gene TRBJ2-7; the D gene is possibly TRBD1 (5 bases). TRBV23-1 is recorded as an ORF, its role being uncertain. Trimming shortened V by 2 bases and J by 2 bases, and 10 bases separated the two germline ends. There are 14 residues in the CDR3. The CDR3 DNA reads TGCGCCAGCAGTCAACCCCCCAGGGCCTACGAGCAGTACTTC. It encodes CASSQPPRAYEQYF.

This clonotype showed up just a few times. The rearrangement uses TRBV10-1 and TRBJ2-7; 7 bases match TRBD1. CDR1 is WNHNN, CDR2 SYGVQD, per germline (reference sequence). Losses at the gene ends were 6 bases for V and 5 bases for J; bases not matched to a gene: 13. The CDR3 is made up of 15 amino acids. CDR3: CASRKGDSLANEQYF. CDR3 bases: TGCGCCAGCAGGAAGGGGGACAGCCTTGCCAACGAGCAGTACTTC.

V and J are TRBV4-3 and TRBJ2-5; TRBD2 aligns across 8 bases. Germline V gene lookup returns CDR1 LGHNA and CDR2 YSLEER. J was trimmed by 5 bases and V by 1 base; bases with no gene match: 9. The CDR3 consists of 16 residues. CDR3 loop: CASSQGFGAGAETQYF. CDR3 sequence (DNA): TGCGCCAGCAGCCAAGGGTTTGGAGCGGGAGCGGAGACCCAGTACTTC.

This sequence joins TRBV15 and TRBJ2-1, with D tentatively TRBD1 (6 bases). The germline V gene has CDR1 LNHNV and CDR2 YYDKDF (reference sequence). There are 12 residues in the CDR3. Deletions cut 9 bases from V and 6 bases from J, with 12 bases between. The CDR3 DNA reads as TGTGCCACGGGGGCCAAAAGCAATGAGCAGTTCTTC. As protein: CATGAKSNEQFF. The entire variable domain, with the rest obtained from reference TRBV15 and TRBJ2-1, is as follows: DAMVIQNPRYQVTQFGKPVTLSCSQTLNHNVMYWYQQKSSQAPKLLFHYYDKDFNNEADTPDNFQSRRPNTSFCFLDIRSPGLGDTAMYLCATGAKSNEQFFGPGTRLTVL.

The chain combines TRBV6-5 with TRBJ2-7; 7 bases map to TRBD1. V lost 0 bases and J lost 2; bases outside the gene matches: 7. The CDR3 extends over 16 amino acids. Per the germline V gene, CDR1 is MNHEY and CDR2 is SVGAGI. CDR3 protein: CASSYSRDRITYEQYF. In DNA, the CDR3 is TGTGCCAGCAGTTACTCGAGGGACAGAATAACCTACGAGCAGTACTTC.

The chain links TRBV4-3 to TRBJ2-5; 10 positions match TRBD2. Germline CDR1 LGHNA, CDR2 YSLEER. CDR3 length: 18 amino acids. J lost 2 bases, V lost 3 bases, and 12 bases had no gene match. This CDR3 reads CASSQGRYSGGAQETQYF. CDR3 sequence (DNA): TGCGCCAGCAGCCAGGGCAGGTACAGCGGGGGGGCTCAAGAGACCCAGTACTTC.

As DNA, the CDR3 is TGCGCCAGCAGCCAAGAAGTCGTAGCTAACTATGGCTACACCTTC. Translated, it gives CASSQEVVANYGYTF. The chain carries TRBV4-3 and TRBJ1-2; D gene ambiguous. Deletions cut 0 bases from V and 0 bases from J, with 8 bases between. CDR1 is LGHNA, CDR2 YSLEER, per germline. The CDR3 is 15 amino acids.

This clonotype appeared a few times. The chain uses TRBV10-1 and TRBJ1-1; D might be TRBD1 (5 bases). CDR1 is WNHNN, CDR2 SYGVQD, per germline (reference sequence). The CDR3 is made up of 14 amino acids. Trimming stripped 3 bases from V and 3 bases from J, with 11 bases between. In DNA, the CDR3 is TGCGCCAGCAGTGATGGCCGGGGCGACACTGAAGCTTTCTTT. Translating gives CASSDGRGDTEAFF.

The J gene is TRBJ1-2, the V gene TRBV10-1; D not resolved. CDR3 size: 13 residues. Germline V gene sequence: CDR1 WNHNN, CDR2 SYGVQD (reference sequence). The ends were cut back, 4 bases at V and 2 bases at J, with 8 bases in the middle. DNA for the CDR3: TGCGCCAGCAGTGTGGCACTCAACTATGGCTACACCTTC. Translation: CASSVALNYGYTF.